Sequencing of this TCR beta chain was carried out in a study of human T cells and chemical hapten exposure. MiXCR, run by TCRdb on the 5' RACE reads, gives a single entry per CDR3 protein. The sample consists of 110,000 or so distinct CDR3 sequences, 15% to 20% of them appearing once. This CDR3 contains 17 residues. With V trimmed by 0 bases and J by 4 bases, 8 bases remained unmatched. Germline CDR1 reads KGHDR; CDR2 reads SFDVKD. It was unfractionated whole blood from which total RNA was extracted. The rearrangement joins TRBV24-1 to TRBJ2-4, with 7 bases identical to TRBD2. This clonotype was sampled from a human donor in good health. CDR3 loop: CATSDLTSEEGKNIQYF. Written as DNA, the CDR3 is TGTGCCACCAGTGATTTGACTAGCGAAGAGGGGAAAAACATTCAGTACTTC.